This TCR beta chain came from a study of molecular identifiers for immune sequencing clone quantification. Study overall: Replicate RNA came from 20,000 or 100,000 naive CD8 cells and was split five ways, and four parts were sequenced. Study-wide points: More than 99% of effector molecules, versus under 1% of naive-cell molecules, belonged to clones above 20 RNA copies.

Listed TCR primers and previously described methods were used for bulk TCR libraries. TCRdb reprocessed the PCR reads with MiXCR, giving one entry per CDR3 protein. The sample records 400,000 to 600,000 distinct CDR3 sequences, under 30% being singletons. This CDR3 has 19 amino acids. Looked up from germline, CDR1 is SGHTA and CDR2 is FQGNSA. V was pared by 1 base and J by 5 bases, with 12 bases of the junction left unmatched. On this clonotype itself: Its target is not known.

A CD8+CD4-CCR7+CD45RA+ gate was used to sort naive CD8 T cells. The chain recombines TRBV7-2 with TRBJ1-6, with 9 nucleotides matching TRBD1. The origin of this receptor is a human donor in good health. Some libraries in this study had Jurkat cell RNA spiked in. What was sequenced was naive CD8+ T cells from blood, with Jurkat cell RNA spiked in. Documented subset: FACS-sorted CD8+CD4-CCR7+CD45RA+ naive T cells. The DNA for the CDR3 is TGTGCCAGCAGCTTAGGGGACAGGGCTTGGGGAATGAATAATTCACCCCTCCACTTT. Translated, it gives CASSLGDRAWGMNNSPLHF.